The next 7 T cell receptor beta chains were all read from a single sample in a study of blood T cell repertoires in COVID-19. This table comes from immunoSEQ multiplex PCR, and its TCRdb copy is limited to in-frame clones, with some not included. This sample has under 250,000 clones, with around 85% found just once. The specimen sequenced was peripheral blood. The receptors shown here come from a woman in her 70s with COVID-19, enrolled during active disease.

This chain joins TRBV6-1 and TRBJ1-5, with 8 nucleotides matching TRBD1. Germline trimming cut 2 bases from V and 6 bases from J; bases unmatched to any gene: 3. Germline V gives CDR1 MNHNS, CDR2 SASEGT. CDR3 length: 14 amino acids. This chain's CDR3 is CASSEQGAGQPQHF. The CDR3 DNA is TGTGCCAGCAGTGAACAGGGGGCAGGTCAGCCCCAGCATTTT.

This CDR3 reads CASSLTFWGQGTEQFF. CDR3 nucleotides: TGTGCCAGCAGCTTAACGTTTTGGGGACAGGGCACTGAGCAGTTCTTC. V gene TRBV7-3 combines with J gene TRBJ2-1; 9 nucleotides match TRBD1. The CDR3 covers 16 residues. The junction had 9 bases not matched to a gene; V was cut back by 0 bases and J by 9 bases. Per the germline V gene, CDR1 is SGHTA and CDR2 is FQGTGA.

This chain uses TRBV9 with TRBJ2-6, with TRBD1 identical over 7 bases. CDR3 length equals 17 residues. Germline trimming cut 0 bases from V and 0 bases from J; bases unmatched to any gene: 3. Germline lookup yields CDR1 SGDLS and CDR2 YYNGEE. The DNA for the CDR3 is TGTGCCAGCAGCGTAGCCCGGACAGGCTCTGGGGCCAACGTCCTGACTTTC. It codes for CASSVARTGSGANVLTF. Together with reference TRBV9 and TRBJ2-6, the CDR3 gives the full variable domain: DSGVTQTPKHLITATGQRVTLRCSPRSGDLSVYWYQQSLDQGLQFLIQYYNGEERAKGNILERFSAQQFPDLHSELNLSSLELGDSALYFCASSVARTGSGANVLTFGAGSRLTVL.

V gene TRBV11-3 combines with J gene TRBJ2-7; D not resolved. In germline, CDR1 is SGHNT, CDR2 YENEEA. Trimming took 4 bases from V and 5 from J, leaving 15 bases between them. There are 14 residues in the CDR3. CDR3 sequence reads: CASSSRSIGHEQYF. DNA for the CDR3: TGTGCCAGCAGCTCCCGCTCGATTGGCCACGAGCAGTACTTC.

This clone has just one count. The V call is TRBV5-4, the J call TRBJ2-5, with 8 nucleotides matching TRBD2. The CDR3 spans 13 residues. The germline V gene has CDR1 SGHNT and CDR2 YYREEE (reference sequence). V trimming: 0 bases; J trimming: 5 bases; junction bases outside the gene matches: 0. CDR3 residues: CASSLGGGETQYF. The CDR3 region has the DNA TGTGCCAGCAGCTTGGGCGGGGGGGAGACCCAGTACTTC.

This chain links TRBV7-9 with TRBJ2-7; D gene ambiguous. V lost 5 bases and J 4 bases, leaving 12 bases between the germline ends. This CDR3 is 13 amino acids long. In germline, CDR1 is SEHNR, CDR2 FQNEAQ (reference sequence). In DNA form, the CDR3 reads TGTGCCAGCAGCCCCCCGTCCCTATACGAGCAGTACTTC. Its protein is CASSPPSLYEQYF. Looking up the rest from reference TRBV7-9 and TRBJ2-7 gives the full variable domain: DTGVSQNPRHKITKRGQNVTFRCDPISEHNRLYWYRQTLGQGPEFLTYFQNEAQLEKSRLLSDRFSAERPKGSFSTLEIQRTEQGDSAMYLCASSPPSLYEQYFGPGTRLTVT.

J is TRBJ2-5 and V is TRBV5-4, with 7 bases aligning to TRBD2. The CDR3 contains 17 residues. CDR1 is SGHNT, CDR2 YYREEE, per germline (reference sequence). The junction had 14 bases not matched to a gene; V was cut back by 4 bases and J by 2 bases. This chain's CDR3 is CASSLQVRLAEQETQYF. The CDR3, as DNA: TGTGCCAGCAGCCTCCAGGTGCGGCTAGCGGAGCAAGAGACCCAGTACTTC. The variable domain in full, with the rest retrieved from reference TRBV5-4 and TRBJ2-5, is ETGVTQSPTHLIKTRGQQVTLRCSSQSGHNTVSWYQQALGQGPQFIFQYYREEENGRGNFPPRFSGLQFPNYSSELNVNALELDDSALYLCASSLQVRLAEQETQYFGPGTRLLVL.